Listed below are T cell receptor beta chains from one sample, sequenced in a study of T cell changes during pregnancy in multiple sclerosis. Some clones are missing from TCRdb's copy, which holds only in-frame ones; the method was immunoSEQ multiplex PCR. The profile shows approximately 100,000 clones, approximately 91% of them singletons. The source material was peripheral blood, sampled after pregnancy. The receptors were sampled from a female donor with multiple sclerosis, enrolled in a pregnancy study. The CDR3 runs from the conserved cysteine through the conserved F or W. The order of the fields is V gene, clone size, D gene, J gene, CDR3 protein. The D gene is left open where the match is weak. Expanded clones are given a class, and other clones once, few, many or no size at all.

v_call: TRBV27
clone_size: .
d_call: .
j_call: TRBJ1-5
cdr3_aa: CASSLSQGGNQPQHF

v_call: TRBV28
clone_size: .
d_call: .
j_call: TRBJ2-5
cdr3_aa: CASRGTFQETQYF

v_call: TRBV27
clone_size: .
d_call: .
j_call: TRBJ1-6
cdr3_aa: CASSPQGFNNSPLHF

v_call: TRBV28
clone_size: .
d_call: .
j_call: TRBJ2-1
cdr3_aa: CASSQLAFAYNEQFF

v_call: TRBV13
clone_size: .
d_call: .
j_call: TRBJ2-3
cdr3_aa: CASSPRTNTDTQYF

v_call: TRBV7-9
clone_size: .
d_call: .
j_call: TRBJ1-1
cdr3_aa: CASSLGGLNTEAFF

v_call: TRBV4-1
clone_size: .
d_call: .
j_call: TRBJ1-1
cdr3_aa: CASSQDEGPAGTEAFF

v_call: TRBV19
clone_size: .
d_call: .
j_call: TRBJ2-5
cdr3_aa: CASRRGRIQQETQYF

v_call: TRBV6-5
clone_size: .
d_call: TRBD1
j_call: TRBJ2-3
cdr3_aa: CASSYLGQGSTDTQYF

v_call: TRBV4-2
clone_size: once
d_call: TRBD2
j_call: TRBJ2-6
cdr3_aa: CASSQDQSGGVSGANVLTF

v_call: TRBV5-1
clone_size: .
d_call: TRBD1
j_call: TRBJ1-4
cdr3_aa: CASSPDRGRGEKLFF

v_call: TRBV18
clone_size: .
d_call: TRBD1
j_call: TRBJ1-3
cdr3_aa: CASSPNIGTESSGNTIYF

v_call: TRBV7-2
clone_size: .
d_call: .
j_call: TRBJ2-7
cdr3_aa: CASSLYAGAEYEQYF

v_call: TRBV25-1
clone_size: .
d_call: .
j_call: TRBJ1-5
cdr3_aa: CASSVQGNQPQHF

v_call: TRBV29-1
clone_size: .
d_call: .
j_call: TRBJ2-2
cdr3_aa: CSAEWQGSGELFF

v_call: TRBV2
clone_size: .
d_call: TRBD1
j_call: TRBJ2-5
cdr3_aa: CASLPDRVKTQYF

v_call: TRBV14
clone_size: .
d_call: .
j_call: TRBJ2-1
cdr3_aa: CASSPTRPSLTSKYNEQFF

v_call: TRBV7-2
clone_size: .
d_call: TRBD1
j_call: TRBJ2-2
cdr3_aa: CASSWTGTGMSRNTGELFF

v_call: TRBV4-1
clone_size: once
d_call: TRBD1
j_call: TRBJ2-2
cdr3_aa: CASSQDRVVVGELFF

v_call: TRBV4-1
clone_size: .
d_call: TRBD1
j_call: TRBJ1-5
cdr3_aa: CASSQITGQGGSWSNQPQHF

v_call: TRBV2
clone_size: .
d_call: TRBD1
j_call: TRBJ1-1
cdr3_aa: CASSSRDRGLAAFF